This TCR beta chain derives from a study of shared clonotypes between healthy human individuals. The study's findings and limits: An anticipated effect of sequencing depth on clonotype sharing among donors was recognized.

Investigators spread the genomic DNA of each subset evenly over several immunoSEQ plates. The table came from immunoSEQ multiplex PCR; TCRdb's copy has only in-frame clones and leaves some out. The sample contains 2 million to 2.5 million clones, approximately 95% of which appear only once. The germline V gene encodes CDR1 MDHEN and CDR2 SYDVKM. The CDR3 runs 13 residues. V gave up 7 bases and J gave up 6 bases; unmatched junction bases: 7. In regard to this clone: Its specificity is not known.

The receptor comes from a man between 18 and 35 years old in good health. This chain links TRBV28 with TRBJ2-7; 9 bases agree with TRBD1. The sequenced sample consisted of naive CD4+ T cells sorted from blood. Subset meaning: CD45RA+ positively selected. The CDR3 coding sequence is TGTGCCAGCATCCGGCCGGACAGGGGCGAGCAGTACTTC. As protein: CASIRPDRGEQYF. The full variable domain, its missing parts supplied by reference TRBV28 and TRBJ2-7, is DVKVTQSSRYLVKRTGEKVFLECVQDMDHENMFWYRQDPGLGLRLIYFSYDVKMKEKGDIPEGYSVSREKKERFSLILESASTNQTSMYLCASIRPDRGEQYFGPGTRLTVT.